Presented here are 4 T cell receptor beta chains from one specimen sequenced in a study of tumor-infiltrating lymphocytes in primary liver carcinoma. Without any cell sorting, roughly 20-30 mg of bulk tissue yielded co-extracted RNA and DNA. Reverse transcription of approximately 500 ng total RNA with a constant-region primer produced TCR beta cDNA. Libraries covering TCR beta were generated through three nested multiplex PCR rounds (using a slightly modified ARM-PCR). Two initial PCR rounds of around 10 cycles each paired TRBV1-TRBV30 forward primers with a C-beta reverse primer. A single record per CDR3 protein comes from TCRdb applying MiXCR to the multiplex PCR reads. Here the sample spans about 200,000 distinct CDR3 sequences, roughly 80% being singletons. Sequenced: tumor tissue from primary liver carcinoma. The receptors here all came from a man aged 40-49 years with primary liver carcinoma and hepatitis B virus infection.

Of note for this clonotype: The junction and the germline gene differ at one end; a read error may be behind it. The V gene is TRBV4-2, the J gene TRBJ1-2; the D gene is possibly TRBD1 (6 bases). Germline CDR1 reads LGHNA; CDR2 reads YNFKEQ. The CDR3 spans 18 residues. CDR3 DNA: TGTGCCAACAGCCGATCGTCCAGGGTGGGGGGCGCGTCCTATGGCTACACCTTC. Residues: CANSRSSRVGGASYGYTF.

Turning to this clonotype: Because it lacks the conserved phenylalanine or tryptophan at the end, this CDR3 is likely a read error. This chain joins TRBV6-5 and TRBJ1-4; possibly TRBD1 for D (5 bases). Germline V CDR1 and CDR2: MNHEY, SVGAGI. The CDR3 length is 16 residues. The CDR3 spells CVSSYSSGTSNEKLFY. CDR3 in DNA: TGTGTCAGCAGTTACTCGTCAGGGACGTCAAATGAAAAACTGTTTTAT.

About this clonotype itself: The junction departs from germline at one end; a sequencing error may be responsible. The chain recombines TRBV6-2 or TRBV6-3 with TRBJ2-7; 7 bases align to TRBD2. CDR1 and CDR2 from the germline V gene are MNHEY and SVGEGT. CDR3 length: 15 residues. The CDR3 spells CASSIPTSRGYERYF. The CDR3 nucleotides read TGTGCCAGCAGCATTCCGACTAGCAGAGGGTACGAGCGGTACTTC.

The chain has TRBV11-1 and TRBJ1-1; D perhaps matches TRBD1 (6 bases). Trimming cost V 6 bases and J 1 base, with 15 bases left between them. Germline CDR1 reads SGHAT; CDR2 reads FQDESV (reference sequence). The CDR3 contains 15 residues. Written as DNA, the CDR3 is TGTGCCAGCAGTTTATCAGGGGCTAGGAACACTGAAGCTTTCTTT. It is translated as CASSLSGARNTEAFF.